Below, 17 T cell receptor beta chains from the same sample are listed, as sequenced in a study of response to subunit inactivated influenza vaccine. TCRdb fed the RT-PCR reads into MiXCR, producing one record per CDR3 protein. Of 650,000 to 850,000 distinct CDR3 sequences listed, about 14% are singletons. This specimen was PBMCs from blood, taken around 15 days before vaccination. Receptors were obtained from a man in his fifties or sixties who received an inactivated influenza vaccine.

This sequence joins TRBV6-1 and TRBJ1-5, with a weak D call TRBD1 (5 bases). The germline V gene encodes CDR1 MNHNS and CDR2 SASEGT. V dropped 5 bases and J dropped 0 bases, with 17 bases sitting between them. There are 17 residues in the CDR3. CDR3 residues: CASSRPGGGDSNQPQHF. CDR3 sequence (DNA): TGTGCCAGCAGTCGCCCCGGGGGAGGGGATAGCAATCAGCCCCAGCATTTT.

The chain couples TRBV4-2 to TRBJ2-5; weak D call: TRBD2 (5 bases). This CDR3 is 14 amino acids long. V lost 4 bases to trimming and J lost 2 bases, with 11 bases between them. CDR1 LGHNA and CDR2 YNFKEQ come from the germline V gene. CDR3 protein: CASSPVGVQETQYF. CDR3 coding DNA: TGTGCCAGCAGCCCGGTCGGGGTTCAAGAGACCCAGTACTTC.

This clonotype was found a few times. The rearrangement uses TRBV20-1 and TRBJ2-5; tentative D call: TRBD2 (6 bases). The germline gives CDR1 DFQATT, CDR2 SNEGSKA (reference sequence). The length of the CDR3 is 15 residues. Trimming took off 3 bases at V and 5 bases at J, with 19 bases between the two ends. The CDR3 region has the DNA TGCAGTGCTAGCGCAGCGCGGGGAGCGATGGAGACCCAGTACTTC. Its translation is CSASAARGAMETQYF.

This chain joins TRBV7-2 and TRBJ2-5; D uncertain. The CDR3 loop spans 13 amino acids. The germline CDR1 and CDR2 sequences are SGHTA and FQGNSA. The germline V and J ends were trimmed by 8 bases and 5 bases, with 15 bases remaining between them. This CDR3 is CASARGSMETQYF. The CDR3 nucleotides are TGTGCCAGCGCCCGTGGATCCATGGAGACCCAGTACTTC. The entire variable domain, with the rest obtained from reference TRBV7-2 and TRBJ2-5, is as follows: GAGVSQSPSNKVTEKGKDVELRCDPISGHTALYWYRQSLGQGLEFLIYFQGNSAPDKSGLPSDRFSAERTGGSVSTLTIQRTQQEDSAVYLCASARGSMETQYFGPGTRLLVL.

The chain joins TRBV20-1 to TRBJ2-7; possibly TRBD2 for D (6 bases). This CDR3 is built from 15 residues. Germline-derived CDR1 and CDR2 are DFQATT and SNEGSKA (reference sequence). V shed 6 bases and J shed 3 bases, with 21 bases lying between them. The CDR3 protein is CSATGGDSKGYEQYF. In nucleotides, the CDR3 is TGCAGTGCCACCGGAGGGGACTCAAAAGGCTACGAGCAGTACTTC.

The rearrangement uses TRBV5-1 and TRBJ2-1; possible D gene TRBD1, 5 bases. V lost 4 bases and J 4 bases, leaving 9 bases between the germline ends. The CDR3 runs 13 residues. The germline V gene encodes CDR1 SGHRS and CDR2 YFSETQ. The CDR3 loop reads CASSTDIYNEQFF. Written as DNA, the CDR3 is TGCGCCAGCAGCACGGACATTTACAATGAGCAGTTCTTC.

This sequence joins TRBV4-3 and TRBJ2-5; 9 nucleotides line up with TRBD1. V was clipped by 2 bases and J by 5 bases; unmatched bases: 9. Germline assignment: CDR1 LGHNA and CDR2 YSLEER. The length of the CDR3 is 16 residues. As DNA, the CDR3 is TGCGCCAGCAGCCAACAGACCGGGACAGGGACCGAGACCCAGTACTTC. This sequence encodes CASSQQTGTGTETQYF.

This clonotype appeared a few times. The gene calls are TRBV7-2 and TRBJ2-2; TRBD2 aligns across 11 bases. CDR3 length equals 15 residues. J lost 5 bases, V lost 5 bases, and 4 bases had no gene match. CDR1 is SGHTA and CDR2 is FQGNSA in the germline V gene. Here the CDR3 DNA reads TGTGCCAGCAGCAAACTAGCGGGGGTGACCGGGGAGCTGTTTTTT. It yields the protein CASSKLAGVTGELFF. The full variable domain, with the rest looked up from reference TRBV7-2 and TRBJ2-2, is GAGVSQSPSNKVTEKGKDVELRCDPISGHTALYWYRQSLGQGLEFLIYFQGNSAPDKSGLPSDRFSAERTGGSVSTLTIQRTQQEDSAVYLCASSKLAGVTGELFFGEGSRLTVL.

This chain links TRBV6-5 with TRBJ2-1; D not certain. Trimming pared 4 bases from V and 0 bases from J, leaving 10 bases between. The CDR3 covers 15 residues. The germline V gene encodes CDR1 MNHEY and CDR2 SVGAGI. The CDR3 region is CASSSPYLSYNEQFF. The CDR3 DNA is TGTGCCAGCAGTTCGCCTTATCTCTCCTACAATGAGCAGTTCTTC.

This clonotype was detected many times. The chain joins TRBV2 to TRBJ2-5; D is ambiguous. The CDR3 contains 13 residues. Germline loops: CDR1 SNHLY, CDR2 FYNNEI. Trimming removed 3 bases from V and 2 bases from J, with 7 bases in between. CDR3 residues: CASSESVQETQYF. The CDR3 DNA follows: TGTGCCAGCAGTGAGAGCGTTCAAGAGACCCAGTACTTC.

This clonotype has a handful of counts. The gene calls are TRBV19 and TRBJ2-5; TRBD2 agrees at 9 bases. The CDR3 runs 17 residues. Germline CDR1 reads LNHDA; CDR2 reads SQIVND (reference sequence). Unmatched junction bases numbered 15, after V lost 6 bases and J lost 4 bases. The DNA of the CDR3 is TGTGCCAGTAGGCCGGGACTAGCTCTTAAAGGGCGAGAGACCCAGTACTTC. The encoded protein is CASRPGLALKGRETQYF.

This clonotype has at least ten counts. The chain joins TRBV11-2 to TRBJ2-1; TRBD2 is a possible D gene (5 bases). Germline values: CDR1 SGHAT, CDR2 FQNNGV. V dropped 1 base and J dropped 9 bases, with 16 bases sitting between them. There are 15 residues in the CDR3. Here the CDR3 reads CASSLAPLLGAEQFF. The CDR3 DNA sequence: TGTGCCAGCAGCTTAGCGCCTTTACTAGGAGCTGAGCAGTTCTTC. Together with reference TRBV11-2 and TRBJ2-1, the CDR3 gives the full variable domain: EAGVAQSPRYKIIEKRQSVAFWCNPISGHATLYWYQQILGQGPKLLIQFQNNGVVDDSQLPKDRFSAERLKGVDSTLKIQPAKLEDSAVYLCASSLAPLLGAEQFFGPGTRLTVL.

At least ten counts were recorded for this clonotype. J is TRBJ1-3 and V is TRBV28, with D perhaps TRBD1 (5 bases). The CDR3 has 14 residues. V dropped 7 bases and J dropped 2 bases, with 12 bases sitting between them. Germline CDR1 reads MDHEN; CDR2 reads SYDVKM. The CDR3 sequence is CASTIRGPGNTIYF. The CDR3 DNA reads as TGTGCCAGCACCATCCGGGGCCCTGGAAACACCATATATTTT.

This clonotype was counted between two and nine times. This chain uses TRBV30 with TRBJ2-2; no firm D call. With 2 bases removed from V and 1 base from J, the gap between germline ends came to 8 bases. CDR3 size: 14 residues. Per the germline V gene, CDR1 is GTSNPN and CDR2 is SVGIG (reference sequence). CDR3 in DNA: TGTGCCTGGAGTCTGGCCCGGAACACCGGGGAGCTGTTTTTT. This codes for CAWSLARNTGELFF.

This clonotype came up a few times. This chain uses TRBV28 with TRBJ2-3; D is perhaps TRBD1 (6 bases). This CDR3 is 15 amino acids long. The V and J ends lost 3 bases and 3 bases respectively, with 13 bases between them. In germline, CDR1 is MDHEN, CDR2 SYDVKM. The CDR3 sequence is CASSLRQRGTDTQYF. The CDR3 nucleotides read TGTGCCAGCAGTTTGCGTCAAAGGGGGACAGATACGCAGTATTTT. Looking up the rest from reference TRBV28 and TRBJ2-3 gives the full variable domain: DVKVTQSSRYLVKRTGEKVFLECVQDMDHENMFWYRQDPGLGLRLIYFSYDVKMKEKGDIPEGYSVSREKKERFSLILESASTNQTSMYLCASSLRQRGTDTQYFGPGTRLTVL.

This clonotype was counted only a few times. The chain's CDR3 is CASSRTGGAETQYF. For the CDR3, the DNA is TGCGCCAGCAGCCGAACAGGGGGCGCGGAGACCCAGTACTTC. The chain combines TRBV4-3 with TRBJ2-5; TRBD1 aligns across 9 bases. Per germline, CDR1 LGHNA and CDR2 YSLEER. Trimming at V came to 4 bases and at J to 5 bases, leaving 5 bases not matched to a gene. This CDR3 has 14 residues.

Only a few counts were recorded for this clonotype. V usage is TRBV12-3 or TRBV12-4 and J usage is TRBJ1-4; 9 bases align to TRBD1. The junction had 10 bases not matched to a gene; V was cut back by 8 bases and J by 0 bases. The CDR3 contains 17 residues. The CDR3 coding sequence is TGTGCCAGCGGGTGGGGGGGACAGGGTTCAACTAATGAAAAACTGTTTTTT. Translating it yields CASGWGGQGSTNEKLFF.